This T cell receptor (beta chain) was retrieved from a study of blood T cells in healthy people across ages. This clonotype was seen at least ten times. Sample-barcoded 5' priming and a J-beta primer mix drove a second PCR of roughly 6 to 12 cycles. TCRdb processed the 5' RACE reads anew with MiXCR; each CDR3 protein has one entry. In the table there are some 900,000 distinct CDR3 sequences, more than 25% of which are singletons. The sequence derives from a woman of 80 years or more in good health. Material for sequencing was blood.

The DNA for the CDR3 is TGTGCCAGCAGTCGGACAGGGACAACCTACTACAATGAGCAGTTCTTC. This codes for CASSRTGTTYYNEQFF. The chain is built from TRBV6-5 and TRBJ2-1, with 8 bases identical to TRBD1. Germline assignment: CDR1 MNHEY and CDR2 SVGAGI. The CDR3 contains 16 residues. J lost 3 bases, V lost 5 bases, and 9 bases had no gene match.